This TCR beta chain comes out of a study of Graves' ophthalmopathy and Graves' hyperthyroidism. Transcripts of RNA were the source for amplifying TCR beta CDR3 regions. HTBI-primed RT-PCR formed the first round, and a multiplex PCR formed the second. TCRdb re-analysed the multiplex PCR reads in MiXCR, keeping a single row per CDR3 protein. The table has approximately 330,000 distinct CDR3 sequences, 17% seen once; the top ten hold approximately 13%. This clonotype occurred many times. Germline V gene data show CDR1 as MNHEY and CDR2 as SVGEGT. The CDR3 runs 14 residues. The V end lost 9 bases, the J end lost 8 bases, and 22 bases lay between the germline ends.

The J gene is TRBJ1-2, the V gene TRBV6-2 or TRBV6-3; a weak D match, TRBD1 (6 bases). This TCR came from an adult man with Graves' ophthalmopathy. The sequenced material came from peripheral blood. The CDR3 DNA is TGTGCCAGTGCCGACCCGGACAGACGTTGGGGCTACACCTTC. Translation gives CASADPDRRWGYTF.